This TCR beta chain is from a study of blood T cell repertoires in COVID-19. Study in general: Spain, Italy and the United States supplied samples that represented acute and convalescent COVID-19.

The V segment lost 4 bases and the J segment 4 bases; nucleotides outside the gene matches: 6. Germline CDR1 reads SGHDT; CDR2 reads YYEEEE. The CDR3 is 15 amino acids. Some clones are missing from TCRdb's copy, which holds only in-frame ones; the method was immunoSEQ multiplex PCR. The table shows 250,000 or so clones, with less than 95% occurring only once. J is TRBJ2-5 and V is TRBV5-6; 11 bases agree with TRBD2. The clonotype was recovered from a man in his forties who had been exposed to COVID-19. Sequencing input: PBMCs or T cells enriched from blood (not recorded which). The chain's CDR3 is CASSDAGTSGETQYF. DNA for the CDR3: TGTGCCAGCAGCGATGCCGGGACTAGCGGAGAGACCCAGTACTTC.